Listed below are T cell receptor beta chains from one sample, sequenced in a study of T cells in localized non-small cell lung cancer. Profiling relied on immunoSEQ multiplex PCR, and the TCRdb table lists in-frame clones only, not all of them. In the table there are around 50,000 clones, about nine tenths of which are singletons. This material consisted of peripheral blood, taken before any cancer treatment. The source of these receptors is a woman between 40 and 69 years old with stage I lung adenocarcinoma. The CDR3 runs from the conserved cysteine through the conserved F or W. Fields, in order: V gene, J gene, clone size, D gene, CDR3 DNA, CDR3 protein. A D gene is named only where the DNA matches it firmly. Not every row has a clone size; where given, it reads once, few, many or a size class.

>TRBV7-6|TRBJ1-2|.|TRBD1
TGTGCCAGCAGCCTCAGCAGGGACAGGGGGCAGAGGGGCGGCTACACCTTC
CASSLSRDRGQRGGYTF
>TRBV6-5|TRBJ2-5|.|TRBD2
TGTGCCAGCAGGGGTGGACTAGCGGGGGCCGAGACCCAGTACTTC
CASRGGLAGAETQYF
>TRBV25-1|TRBJ1-6|.|.
TGTGCCAGCAGTGAATCCACGGTCTATAATTCACCCCTCCACTTT
CASSESTVYNSPLHF
>TRBV6-1|TRBJ2-7|.|.
TGTGCCAGCAGTGTGTCCCCCCTTGGCGAGCAGTACTTC
CASSVSPLGEQYF
>TRBV7-2|TRBJ2-1|.|TRBD1
TGTGCCAGCAGCTTGAACAGGGGCCCCTACAATGAGCAGTTCTTC
CASSLNRGPYNEQFF
>TRBV5-1|TRBJ2-2|once|.
TGCGCCAGCAGCTTGTACGAGGGGGGAGAAACCGGGGAGCTGTTTTTT
CASSLYEGGETGELFF
>TRBV10-1|TRBJ2-1|.|.
TGCGCCAGCAGTGTAGGGGGGACTGAGCAGTTCTTC
CASSVGGTEQFF
>TRBV29-1|TRBJ2-2|.|.
TGCAGCGCTGCAAACCGGGCCAACACCGGGGAGCTGTTTTTT
CSAANRANTGELFF
>TRBV28|TRBJ1-2|.|TRBD1
TGTGCCAGCATAAGAGGGGGCAATGACTATGGCTACACCTTC
CASIRGGNDYGYTF
>TRBV7-2|TRBJ2-3|.|TRBD2
TGTGCCAGCAGCTCCGGCCTAACGGGACTAGCGGGGGGGACAGATACGCAGTATTTT
CASSSGLTGLAGGTDTQYF
>TRBV28|TRBJ1-6|.|.
TGTGCCAGCAGGCCACCAGGGGATTATTCACCCCTCCACTTT
CASRPPGDYSPLHF
>TRBV28|TRBJ1-5|.|.
TGTGCCAGCAATCGGGACAACAACAATCAGCCCCAGCATTTT
CASNRDNNNQPQHF
>TRBV27|TRBJ2-6|.|.
TGTGCCGTACGCCAAGGTGGGGCCAACGTCCTGACTTTC
CAVRQGGANVLTF
>TRBV19|TRBJ2-1|.|.
TGTGCCAGTAGTGCGACTAGGGTTTCGGGTGAGCAGTTCTTC
CASSATRVSGEQFF
>TRBV9|TRBJ2-5|.|.
TGTGCCAGCAGCTTGAACCGGGACCCGGGGACCCAGTACTTC
CASSLNRDPGTQYF